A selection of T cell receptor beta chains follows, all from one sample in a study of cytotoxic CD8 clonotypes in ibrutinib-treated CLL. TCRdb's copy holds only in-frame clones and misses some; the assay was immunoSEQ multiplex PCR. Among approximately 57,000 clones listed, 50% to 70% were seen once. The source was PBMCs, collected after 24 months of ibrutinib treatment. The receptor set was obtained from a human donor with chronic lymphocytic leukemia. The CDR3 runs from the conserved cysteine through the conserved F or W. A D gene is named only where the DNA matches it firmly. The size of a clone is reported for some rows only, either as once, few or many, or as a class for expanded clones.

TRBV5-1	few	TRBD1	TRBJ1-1	TGCGCCAGCAGTCAAGGGACAGGTGAAGCTTTCTTT	CASSQGTGEAFF
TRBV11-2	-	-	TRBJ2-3	TGTGCCAGCAGCTTAGTGGGACAAATCGGCACAGATACGCAGTATTTT	CASSLVGQIGTDTQYF
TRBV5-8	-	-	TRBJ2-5	TGTGCCAGCAGCTTAAGGTACAGGGACCAAGAGACCCAGTACTTC	CASSLRYRDQETQYF
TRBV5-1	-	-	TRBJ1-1	TGCGCCAGCAGAGAGGGTGGCAGTACGAACACTGAAGCTTTCTTT	CASREGGSTNTEAFF
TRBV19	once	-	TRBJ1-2	TGTGCCAGTAGTATAGACAGGTTTAACTATGGCTACACCTTC	CASSIDRFNYGYTF
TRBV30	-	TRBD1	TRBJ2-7	TGTGCCTGGGATCGGGACAGCTCCTACGAGCAGTACTTC	CAWDRDSSYEQYF
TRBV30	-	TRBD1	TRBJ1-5	TGTGCCTGGAATCGACAGGGTCTTAATCAGCCCCAGCATTTT	CAWNRQGLNQPQHF
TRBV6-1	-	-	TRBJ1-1	TGTGCCAGCAGCCGGCCCGGGCCAGGGGAAGCTTTCTTT	CASSRPGPGEAFF
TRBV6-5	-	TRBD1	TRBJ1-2	TGTGCCAGCAGGGACAGGGTCGGGTTCTATGGCTACACCTTC	CASRDRVGFYGYTF
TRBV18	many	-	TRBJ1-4	TGTGCCAGCTCTCCGGACCTTCTCGAAAAACTGTTTTTT	CASSPDLLEKLFF
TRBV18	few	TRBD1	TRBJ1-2	TGTGCCAGCTCACGAGGGGGCATCGGGTTCTATGGCTACACCTTC	CASSRGGIGFYGYTF
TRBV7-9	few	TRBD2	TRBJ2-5	TGTGCCAGCAGCTCAATCATAGCGGGAAGAGAGACCCAGTACTTC	CASSSIIAGRETQYF
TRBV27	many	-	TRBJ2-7	TGTGCCAGCAGTTTAGTTGGGTACGAGCAGTACTTC	CASSLVGYEQYF
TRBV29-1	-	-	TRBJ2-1	TGCAGCGTTGAACGGCGCGGGATTAATGAGCAGTTCTTC	CSVERRGINEQFF
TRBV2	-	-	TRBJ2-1	TGTGCCAGCAGCTTACAATACAATGAGCAGTTCTTC	CASSLQYNEQFF
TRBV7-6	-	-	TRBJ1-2	TGTGCCAGCAGCCCCCGGGGTGGGGTTGGCTACACCTTC	CASSPRGGVGYTF
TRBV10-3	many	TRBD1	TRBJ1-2	TGTGCCATCAGTGAGTCTAGTCAGGGGGCGCATGGCTACACCTTC	CAISESSQGAHGYTF
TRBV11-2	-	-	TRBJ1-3	TGTGCCACCCGGGGGACCGGCTACACCATATATTTT	CATRGTGYTIYF
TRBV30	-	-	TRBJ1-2	TGTGCCTGGAGTGTACGGCGGAGGTCGGGCTACACCTTC	CAWSVRRRSGYTF
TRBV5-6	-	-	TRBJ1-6	TGTGCCAGCAGAAGGTGGGGAGGCTCCTATAATTCACCCCTCCACTTT	CASRRWGGSYNSPLHF
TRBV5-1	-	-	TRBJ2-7	TGCGCCAGCAGCTTGGGGCAGGGAACTGGATACGAGCAGTACTTC	CASSLGQGTGYEQYF
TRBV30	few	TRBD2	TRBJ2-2	TGTGCCTGGACACGGCAGACTAGCGGGAGAGGGGATATCCGGGAGCTGTTTTTT	CAWTRQTSGRGDIRELFF
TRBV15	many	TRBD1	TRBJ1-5	TGTGCCACCAGCAGGGCCGGACAGGGGGATTTTCAGCCCCAGCATTTT	CATSRAGQGDFQPQHF
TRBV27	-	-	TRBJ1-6	TGTGCCAGCTCCCTAGGAGTCTACGGTTCACCCCTCCACTTT	CASSLGVYGSPLHF
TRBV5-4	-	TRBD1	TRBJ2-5	TGTGCCAGCAGCTTGGAGTTGGTGGGGACAGGGCTACAAGAGACCCAGTACTTC	CASSLELVGTGLQETQYF
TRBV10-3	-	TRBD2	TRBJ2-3	TGTGCCATCAGCCACGCGGGAGGGCGGGGCACAGATACGCAGTATTTT	CAISHAGGRGTDTQYF
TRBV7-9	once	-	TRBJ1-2	TGTGCCAGCAGCTTAGCGCATTTGGGGGGGCATGGCTACACCTTC	CASSLAHLGGHGYTF
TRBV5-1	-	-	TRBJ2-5	TGCGCCAGCAGCACCGGGACCCTCTTAGGAGAGACCCAGTACTTC	CASSTGTLLGETQYF
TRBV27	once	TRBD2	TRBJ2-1	TGTGCCAGCAGTTTAATCGCTAGCGGGGCCTACAATGAGCAGTTCTTC	CASSLIASGAYNEQFF
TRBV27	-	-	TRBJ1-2	TGTGCCAGCAGTTTGCTGGGGGCGCGCGGCTACACCTTC	CASSLLGARGYTF
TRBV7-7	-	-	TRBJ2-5	TGTGCCAGCAGCTTACAGGGGTCAGAGACCCAGTACTTC	CASSLQGSETQYF